Listed here are 25 T cell receptor beta chains from one sample, sequenced in a study of T cells after posttransplantation cyclophosphamide. Clones were read by immunoSEQ multiplex PCR, and TCRdb kept only the in-frame ones, dropping some. This sample carries some 35,000 clones, none of them present only once. Material: PBMCs. The receptors derive from a young man in good health and a related stem cell transplant donor.

In its sample, this clone was seen many times. The J gene is TRBJ2-5, the V gene TRBV5-6; perhaps TRBD2 as D (6 bases). Trimming shortened V by 4 bases and J by 3 bases, and 16 bases separated the two germline ends. The CDR3 consists of 15 residues. Per germline, CDR1 SGHDT and CDR2 YYEEEE. CDR3 nucleotide sequence: TGTGCCAGCAGCCCTGGGACTGGATACAAAGAGACCCAGTACTTC. This gives the protein CASSPGTGYKETQYF.

This clone came up many times. The CDR3 reads CASTGVYEQYF. The CDR3 region has the DNA TGTGCCAGCACAGGGGTCTACGAGCAGTACTTC. The chain uses TRBV6-1 and TRBJ2-7; TRBD1 might be the D (6 bases). With 7 bases removed from V and 3 bases from J, the gap between germline ends came to 7 bases. This CDR3 comprises 11 residues. CDR1 and CDR2 from the germline V gene are MNHNS and SASEGT.

This clone has just a few counts. The CDR3 reads CASSPGGVSQPQHF. CDR3 sequence (DNA): TGTGCCAGCTCCCCTGGAGGGGTCTCCCAGCCCCAGCATTTT. The rearrangement links TRBV18 to TRBJ1-5, with D perhaps TRBD1 (5 bases). V was shortened by 6 bases and J by 7 bases, with 16 bases between the two germline ends. The CDR3 length is 14 residues. Per germline, CDR1 KGHSH and CDR2 LQKENI.

This clone was observed a few times. The V gene is TRBV19, the J gene TRBJ2-3; TRBD2 matches at 15 bases. The CDR3 has 15 amino acids. Germline V lookup: CDR1 LNHDA, CDR2 SQIVND (reference sequence). V lost 5 bases and J lost 9; bases outside the gene matches: 6. CDR3 sequence reads: CASSGLAGGQGTQYF. CDR3 nucleotides: TGTGCCAGTAGTGGACTAGCGGGGGGGCAAGGGACGCAGTATTTT.

This clone showed up many times. V usage is TRBV12-3 or TRBV12-4 and J usage is TRBJ2-7, with D tentatively TRBD1 (6 bases). The CDR3 is 15 residues long. V gave up 2 bases and J gave up 3 bases, with 14 bases separating them. The CDR3 DNA sequence: TGTGCCAGCAGTTTATACCGTAGGGGGTACTACGAGCAGTACTTC. Its translation: CASSLYRRGYYEQYF.

V and J are TRBV5-1 and TRBJ1-1; maybe TRBD1 (5 bases). CDR1 and CDR2 (germline): SGHRS, YFSETQ. The CDR3 runs 13 residues. V was clipped by 6 bases and J by 0 bases, with 9 bases between them. CDR3 amino acids: CASTGQMNTEAFF. The CDR3 bases are TGCGCCAGCACCGGACAAATGAACACTGAAGCTTTCTTT.

At least ten counts were recorded for this clone. The J gene is TRBJ1-1, the V gene TRBV9; D is possibly TRBD1 (5 bases). CDR3 length: 16 amino acids. V lost 0 bases and J lost 1, with 13 bases in between. CDR1 is SGDLS and CDR2 is YYNGEE in the germline V gene. The CDR3: CASSVGGLGRNTEAFF. CDR3 nucleotides: TGTGCCAGCAGCGTAGGGGGCTTGGGAAGGAACACTGAAGCTTTCTTT.

The chain couples TRBV29-1 to TRBJ1-2; TRBD1 might be the D (6 bases). From germline, CDR1 is SQVTM and CDR2 ANQGSEA. The CDR3 has 13 residues. V lost 7 bases to trimming and J lost 6 bases, with 18 bases between them. In DNA, the CDR3 is TGCAGCGCCGAAGAGGGGGGGGTGAATGGCTACACCTTC. As protein: CSAEEGGVNGYTF.

There are many counts of this clone. The chain joins TRBV5-1 to TRBJ1-1; D is possibly TRBD1 (5 bases). Germline CDR1 is SGHRS and CDR2 is YFSETQ. This CDR3 region has 13 residues. V gave up 4 bases and J gave up 1 base, with 8 bases separating them. CDR3 in amino acids: CASSTGQNTEAFF. The CDR3 region has the DNA TGCGCCAGCAGCACCGGACAGAACACTGAAGCTTTCTTT. The full variable domain, completed using reference TRBV5-1 and TRBJ1-1, is KAGVTQTPRYLIKTRGQQVTLSCSPISGHRSVSWYQQTPGQGLQFLFEYFSETQRNKGNFPGRFSGRQFSNSRSEMNVSTLELGDSALYLCASSTGQNTEAFFGQGTRLTVV.

This clone was counted at least ten times. V and J are TRBV7-2 and TRBJ1-2; a weak D match, TRBD1 (6 bases). The CDR3 contains 14 residues. Germline CDR1 and CDR2: SGHTA and FQGNSA. Trimming removed 5 bases at V and 4 bases at J, with 14 bases between. The CDR3 protein is CASSRQQGRYGYTF. Here the CDR3 DNA reads TGTGCCAGCAGCCGGCAACAGGGTCGCTATGGCTACACCTTC.

This clone was picked up many times. The CDR3 coding sequence is TGTGCCAGCAGCTTATCCCTCAATCAGCCCCAGCATTTT. Protein sequence: CASSLSLNQPQHF. The rearrangement links TRBV7-2 to TRBJ1-5; D gene ambiguous. The germline gives CDR1 SGHTA, CDR2 FQGNSA. Trimming removed 2 bases from V and 3 bases from J, with 5 bases in between. The CDR3 spans 13 residues. The full variable domain, in which reference TRBV7-2 and TRBJ1-5 provide the parts outside the CDR3, is GAGVSQSPSNKVTEKGKDVELRCDPISGHTALYWYRQSLGQGLEFLIYFQGNSAPDKSGLPSDRFSAERTGGSVSTLTIQRTQQEDSAVYLCASSLSLNQPQHFGDGTRLSIL.

This clone was counted at least ten times. J is TRBJ1-3 and V is TRBV5-8; D remains unclear. Germline V gene sequence: CDR1 SGHTS, CDR2 YDEGEE. The germline V and J ends were trimmed by 1 base and 4 bases, with 9 bases remaining between them. This CDR3 is built from 14 residues. CDR3 nucleotide sequence: TGTGCCAGCAGCTTGCGCGGTCTGGGAAACACCATATATTTT. It yields the protein CASSLRGLGNTIYF.

This chain uses TRBV13 with TRBJ1-2; 7 bases are a match to TRBD1. CDR1 PRHDT and CDR2 FYEKMQ come from the germline V gene (reference sequence). The CDR3 spans 13 residues. V lost 0 bases, J lost 5 bases, and 0 bases stayed unmatched. The CDR3 bases are TGTGCCAGCAGCTTAGGACAGGGGTATGGCTACACCTTC. Protein sequence: CASSLGQGYGYTF.

The rearrangement joins TRBV15 to TRBJ2-2; weak D call: TRBD1 (6 bases). The CDR3 is 14 residues long. Germline assignment: CDR1 LNHNV and CDR2 YYDKDF (reference sequence). V was shortened by 6 bases and J by 4 bases, with 12 bases between the two germline ends. CDR3: CATRVGQSTGELFF. CDR3 nucleotides: TGTGCCACCAGAGTGGGACAAAGCACCGGGGAGCTGTTTTTT.

This clone has at least ten counts. V gene TRBV5-1 combines with J gene TRBJ1-2; 7 nucleotides agree with TRBD1. The CDR3 covers 12 residues. CDR1 is SGHRS, CDR2 YFSETQ, per germline. Trimming removed 4 bases from V and 3 bases from J; junction bases left unmatched: 0. The CDR3 spells CASSGTDYGYTF. CDR3 DNA sequence: TGCGCCAGCAGCGGGACAGACTATGGCTACACCTTC.

In its sample, this clone was seen many times. V usage is TRBV7-9 and J usage is TRBJ1-1; tentatively, D is TRBD1 (6 bases). CDR1 is SEHNR, CDR2 FQNEAQ, per germline (reference sequence). This CDR3 is 15 amino acids long. Trimming pared 5 bases from V and 1 base from J, leaving 14 bases between. This CDR3 is CASSAPRGPNTEAFF. The CDR3 DNA reads as TGTGCCAGCAGCGCCCCCAGGGGCCCGAACACTGAAGCTTTCTTT.

This clone was detected only a few times. V and J are TRBV9 and TRBJ2-3, with D possibly matching TRBD2 (5 bases). V was shortened by 1 base and J by 4 bases, with 7 bases between the two germline ends. This CDR3 has 13 amino acids. The germline gives CDR1 SGDLS, CDR2 YYNGEE. CDR3 amino acids: CASSVYGADTQYF. The CDR3 region has the DNA TGTGCCAGCAGCGTATACGGGGCAGATACGCAGTATTTT.

The genes are TRBV12-3 or TRBV12-4 and TRBJ1-2; 8 bases line up with TRBD1. The CDR3 spans 12 residues. V lost 6 bases and J lost 5; bases outside the gene matches: 2. The CDR3 nucleotides are TGTGCCAGCAGGACAGGGGCATATGGCTACACCTTC. Translation: CASRTGAYGYTF.

This clone was seen many times. V usage is TRBV28 and J usage is TRBJ2-7; TRBD2 is a possible D gene (7 bases). CDR1 MDHEN and CDR2 SYDVKM come from the germline V gene. CDR3 length equals 15 residues. Trimming shortened V by 8 bases and J by 1 base, and 18 bases separated the two germline ends. The CDR3 DNA is TGTGCCAGCGGATTTCAAGGGGGGGCTTCCTACGAGCAGTACTTC. Translated, it gives CASGFQGGASYEQYF.

This clone was recorded many times. V is TRBV6-1 and J is TRBJ2-3; the D is unclear. Germline-derived CDR1 and CDR2 are MNHNS and SASEGT. Trimming removed 5 bases from V and 6 bases from J, with 12 bases in between. This CDR3 region has 13 residues. In nucleotides, the CDR3 is TGTGCCAGCAGTCCTCTATGGGCGGATACGCAGTATTTT. It is translated as CASSPLWADTQYF.

This clone was observed at least ten times. This chain links TRBV5-5 with TRBJ2-5, with 14 bases aligning to TRBD2. In germline, CDR1 is SGHKS, CDR2 YYEKEE (reference sequence). V lost 4 bases to trimming and J lost 5 bases; unmatched junction nucleotides: 4. The CDR3 runs to 15 residues. CDR3 amino acids: CASSPGLAGGETQYF. Written as DNA, the CDR3 is TGTGCCAGCAGCCCCGGACTAGCGGGGGGTGAGACCCAGTACTTC.

This clone was seen many times. CDR3 loop: CASSPPLSTGTYYGYTF. The CDR3 DNA is TGTGCCAGCTCACCACCGCTTTCTACAGGGACATACTATGGCTACACCTTC. J is TRBJ1-2 and V is TRBV18, with a tentative D call TRBD1 (6 bases). CDR3 length equals 17 residues. V lost 0 bases, J lost 3 bases, and 17 bases lay in between. Germline V gives CDR1 KGHSH, CDR2 LQKENI.

This clone was observed at least ten times. CDR3 DNA: TGTGCCAGTAGTATACAGGGGTTAACGAACACCGGGGAGCTGTTTTTT. Protein: CASSIQGLTNTGELFF. This chain joins TRBV19 and TRBJ2-2; perhaps TRBD1 as D (6 bases). Deletions cut 2 bases from V and 0 bases from J, with 10 bases between. Germline V gives CDR1 LNHDA, CDR2 SQIVND (reference sequence). This CDR3 has 16 residues.

This clone was detected many times. The chain couples TRBV5-1 to TRBJ2-1, with 8 bases fitting TRBD2. V lost 0 bases, J lost 6 bases, and 2 bases stayed unmatched. CDR1 is SGHRS and CDR2 is YFSETQ in the germline V gene. The CDR3 is 14 residues long. The CDR3 coding sequence is TGCGCCAGCAGCTTGGCGGGGGGGTCCAATGAGCAGTTCTTC. Its translation is CASSLAGGSNEQFF.

The sample holds many counts of this clone. The rearrangement links TRBV6-4 to TRBJ2-3, with TRBD2 identical over 13 bases. From germline, CDR1 is MRHNA and CDR2 SNTAGT. Trimming removed 4 bases from V and 9 bases from J; junction bases left unmatched: 1. This CDR3 has 13 residues. The CDR3 DNA reads TGTGCCAGCAGTGGGACTAGCGGGGGAACGCAGTATTTT. It translates to CASSGTSGGTQYF.